The 27 T cell receptor beta chains presented below share a single source sample, sequenced in a study of monozygotic twins with inflammatory bowel disease (dated by TCRdb to the late 2010s). The library was obtained by 5' RACE. These reads were obtained on an Illumina HiSeq 2500. Through TCRdb reprocessing, the reads give one entry per CDR3 protein sequence; DNA is omitted. In this sample's table one finds 400,000 or so distinct CDR3 sequences. The top ten clonotypes cover more than 2% of the sample. The sample was blood. The receptors come from a human donor with ulcerative colitis or Crohn's disease, or a healthy co-twin of an affected twin (not recorded which).

V and J are TRBV6-1 and TRBJ1-2; there is no DNA to check the TCRdb D call of TRBD1. The CDR3 has 14 amino acids. Germline V gene sequence: CDR1 MNHNS, CDR2 SASEGT. The CDR3 loop reads CASSTRGVNYGYTF.

The V gene is TRBV5-6, the J gene TRBJ2-2; TCRdb indicates TRBD1, and absent DNA this call remains unverified. CDR1 and CDR2 from the germline V gene are SGHDT and YYEEEE. CDR3 length: 16 amino acids. CDR3 loop: CASRTKGAQNTGELFF.

This chain joins TRBV3-1 and TRBJ2-3. Germline V gene lookup returns CDR1 LGHDT and CDR2 YNNKEL (reference sequence). The CDR3 is 16 residues long. CDR3 protein: CASSQELGLATDTQYF.

The J gene is TRBJ1-6, the V gene TRBV6-1. CDR3 length: 16 residues. The germline V gene has CDR1 MNHNS and CDR2 SASEGT. The CDR3 region is CASRRRDSSYNSPLHF.

The chain recombines TRBV12-3 or TRBV12-4 with TRBJ1-1; TCRdb names TRBD1, which stays unverified in the absence of DNA. The CDR3 consists of 15 residues. CDR3 residues: CASTIGDRAATEAFF.

CDR3 in amino acids: CASSTGTGEQYF. V gene TRBV5-1 combines with J gene TRBJ2-7; the TCRdb call, TRBD1, lacks DNA for checking. The germline CDR1 and CDR2 sequences are SGHRS and YFSETQ. The CDR3 has 12 residues.

V is TRBV5-6 and J is TRBJ1-5. This CDR3 has 15 residues. Germline values: CDR1 SGHDT, CDR2 YYEEEE. CDR3 sequence: CASSRGVNSNQPQHF.

This sequence joins TRBV6-5 and TRBJ1-3; as DNA is missing, the TRBD1 call by TCRdb cannot be tested. Germline assignment: CDR1 MNHEY and CDR2 SVGAGI. The CDR3 covers 14 residues. The CDR3 loop reads CASSYGQAGNTIYF.

V and J are TRBV12-3 or TRBV12-4 and TRBJ1-2; TCRdb's D gene call, TRBD1, goes unchecked for lack of DNA. This CDR3 has 12 residues. The CDR3 here is CASSPGINGYTF.

This rearrangement joins TRBV7-9 to TRBJ1-1; TCRdb proposes TRBD1, but this gene call is untestable without DNA. Germline CDR1 SEHNR, CDR2 FQNEAQ (reference sequence). This CDR3 comprises 14 residues. The chain's CDR3 is CASSFGQGETEAFF.

The chain has TRBV15 and TRBJ2-5; without DNA, the TCRdb call of TRBD2 cannot be checked. From germline, CDR1 is LNHNV and CDR2 YYDKDF (reference sequence). The CDR3 spans 13 residues. The CDR3 protein is CATTSGIEETQYF.

V is TRBV30 and J is TRBJ1-5. The CDR3 length is 13 residues. The germline gives CDR1 GTSNPN, CDR2 SVGIG (reference sequence). CDR3: CAWSGQANQPQHF.

The chain carries TRBV10-3 and TRBJ2-1. CDR1 ENHRY and CDR2 SYGVKD come from the germline V gene. The CDR3 runs to 12 residues. CDR3 protein: CAISESATLQFF.

This chain connects TRBV20-1 to TRBJ1-1; TCRdb names TRBD1, which stays unverified in the absence of DNA. CDR3 length: 13 amino acids. Germline assignment: CDR1 DFQATT and CDR2 SNEGSKA (reference sequence). The CDR3 protein is CSARQGSATEAFF.

The J gene is TRBJ2-1, the V gene TRBV11-3; the D call of TRBD2 rests on TCRdb alone, since no DNA is present to check it. The CDR3 loop spans 16 amino acids. Germline values: CDR1 SGHNT, CDR2 YENEEA. CDR3 sequence reads: CASSLGRSGLYNEQFF.

The chain carries TRBV18 and TRBJ2-3; TCRdb gives TRBD2 as the D gene, but with no DNA this cannot be confirmed. This CDR3 has 15 amino acids. Germline lookup yields CDR1 KGHSH and CDR2 LQKENI. CDR3 sequence: CASSPPASHTDTQYF.

V usage is TRBV2 and J usage is TRBJ1-2; as DNA is missing, the TRBD1 call by TCRdb cannot be tested. CDR1 SNHLY and CDR2 FYNNEI come from the germline V gene. This CDR3 is built from 13 residues. The CDR3 protein is CASSTGGVYGYTF.

This chain links TRBV5-1 with TRBJ1-1. CDR1 and CDR2 from the germline V gene are SGHRS and YFSETQ. The CDR3 is 17 amino acids. CDR3 region: CASSLSAGRAYITEAFF.

The chain couples TRBV4-3 to TRBJ1-2; without DNA, the TCRdb call of TRBD1 cannot be checked. This CDR3 has 15 amino acids. Germline V lookup: CDR1 LGHNA, CDR2 YSLEER. The CDR3: CASSQDLGRGYGYTF.

V usage is TRBV7-2 and J usage is TRBJ1-2; TCRdb's D gene call, TRBD1, goes unchecked for lack of DNA. Germline V gives CDR1 SGHTA, CDR2 FQGNSA. The CDR3 spans 14 residues. The CDR3 loop is CASSSRTGQNGYTF.

The rearrangement joins TRBV9 to TRBJ2-6; TCRdb designates TRBD1, a call that cannot be tested without DNA. CDR3 length: 17 residues. CDR1 is SGDLS and CDR2 is YYNGEE in the germline V gene. This chain's CDR3 is CASSYGDREAGANVLTF.

This chain joins TRBV2 and TRBJ2-7; TCRdb picks TRBD2, but there is no DNA to check that call. CDR3 length: 16 residues. Germline V gene lookup returns CDR1 SNHLY and CDR2 FYNNEI. The CDR3 is CASIPGLAGASYEQYF.

V gene TRBV3-1 combines with J gene TRBJ2-1; TCRdb returns TRBD1, unconfirmable since there is no DNA. CDR1 is LGHDT and CDR2 is YNNKEL in the germline V gene (reference sequence). The CDR3 extends over 14 amino acids. CDR3 amino acids: CASSSRDRNNEQFF.

The genes are TRBV29-1 and TRBJ1-1; TCRdb reports TRBD1, a call that lacks DNA to check it against. Germline-derived CDR1 and CDR2 are SQVTM and ANQGSEA. This CDR3 is 13 amino acids long. This chain's CDR3 is CSAQGPRNTEAFF.

The rearrangement links TRBV28 to TRBJ2-2. The length of the CDR3 is 13 residues. Per the germline V gene, CDR1 is MDHEN and CDR2 is SYDVKM. CDR3: CAGTEANTGELFF. Combining the CDR3 with reference TRBV28 and TRBJ2-2 gives the whole variable domain DVKVTQSSRYLVKRTGEKVFLECVQDMDHENMFWYRQDPGLGLRLIYFSYDVKMKEKGDIPEGYSVSREKKERFSLILESASTNQTSMYLCAGTEANTGELFFGEGSRLTVL.

The chain combines TRBV27 with TRBJ2-7; with no DNA, the TCRdb D assignment of TRBD1 cannot be verified. From germline, CDR1 is MNHEY and CDR2 SMNVEV (reference sequence). This CDR3 has 15 residues. CDR3 loop: CASRGFGTGNDEQYF.

V and J are TRBV27 and TRBJ2-7; with no DNA, the TCRdb D assignment of TRBD2 cannot be verified. CDR3 length: 16 amino acids. Per germline, CDR1 MNHEY and CDR2 SMNVEV (reference sequence). The CDR3 spells CASSFTLAGDRYEQYF.